This T cell receptor (beta chain) was profiled in a study of T-cell reconstitution after alpha-beta-depleted transplantation in children. This clonotype was counted between two and nine times. As it was prepared, the TCRbeta library received unique molecular identifiers. MiXCR, applied by TCRdb to the PCR reads, yields one record per CDR3 protein. This sample has approximately 100,000 distinct CDR3 sequences, with more than 10% found just once. With 4 bases clipped from V and 3 bases from J, the junction kept 7 bases outside the gene matches. Per germline, CDR1 SQVTM and CDR2 ANQGSEA. The CDR3 sequence is 14 residues long.

This sequence originates from a human donor who donated a stem cell graft to a child with inherited bone marrow failure. The rearrangement joins TRBV29-1 to TRBJ1-2; 8 bases fit TRBD1. Sequenced material: PBMCs from the stem cell graft donor, taken from the stem cell graft. The CDR3 bases are TGCAGCGTTGTAGTTCTGGACAGGGACTATGGCTACACCTTC. Its protein product is CSVVVLDRDYGYTF.